The entry that follows covers one TCR beta chain sequence. This sample was taken from a study of PD-1 blockade in classical Hodgkin lymphoma. Libraries were prepared by immunoSEQ multiplex PCR; TCRdb keeps only in-frame clonotypes and omits some of them. The table lists some 52,000 clones, more than 75% of them singletons. Sample time point: cycle 4 day 1 (C4D1), after around six weeks of nivolumab. The patients all showed relapse after autologous stem cell transplantation, while their brentuximab vedotin exposure varied. Patients' outcomes at their best amounted to complete response, partial response or progressive disease. The V and J ends lost 1 base and 5 bases respectively, with 7 bases between them. The CDR3 sequence is 13 residues long. Germline CDR1 LNHDA, CDR2 SQIVND (reference sequence).

The source was peripheral blood mononuclear cells (PBMCs), collected before the fourth cycle of nivolumab. The sequence derives from a human donor with classical Hodgkin lymphoma. This chain links TRBV19 with TRBJ2-3, with D perhaps TRBD2 (5 bases). The CDR3, as DNA: TGTGCCAGTAGTATAGCGGGAAGAGATACGCAGTATTTT. Protein product: CASSIAGRDTQYF.